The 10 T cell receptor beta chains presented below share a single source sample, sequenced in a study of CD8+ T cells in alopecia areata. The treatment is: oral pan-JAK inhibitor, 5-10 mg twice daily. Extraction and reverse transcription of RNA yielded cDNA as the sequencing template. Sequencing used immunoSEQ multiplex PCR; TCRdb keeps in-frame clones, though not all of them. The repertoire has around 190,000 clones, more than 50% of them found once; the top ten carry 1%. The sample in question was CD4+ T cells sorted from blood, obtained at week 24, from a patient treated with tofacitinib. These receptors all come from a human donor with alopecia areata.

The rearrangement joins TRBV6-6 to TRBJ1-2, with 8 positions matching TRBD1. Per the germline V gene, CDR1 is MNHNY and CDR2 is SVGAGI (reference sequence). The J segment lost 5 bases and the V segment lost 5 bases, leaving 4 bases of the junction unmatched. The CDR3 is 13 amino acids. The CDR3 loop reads CASSPTGEYGYTF. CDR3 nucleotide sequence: TGTGCCAGCAGTCCGACAGGGGAATATGGCTACACCTTC.

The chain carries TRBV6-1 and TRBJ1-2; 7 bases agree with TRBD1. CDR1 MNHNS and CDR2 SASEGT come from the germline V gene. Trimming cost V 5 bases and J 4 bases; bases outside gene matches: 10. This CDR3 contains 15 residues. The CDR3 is CASSWDRTEGYGYTF. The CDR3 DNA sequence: TGTGCCAGCAGTTGGGACAGAACAGAAGGCTATGGCTACACCTTC.

CDR3 amino acids: CATDQGYGETQYF. CDR3 in DNA: TGTGCCACCGATCAGGGGTATGGGGAGACCCAGTACTTC. The rearrangement links TRBV15 to TRBJ2-5, with D perhaps TRBD1 (6 bases). The germline gives CDR1 LNHNV, CDR2 YYDKDF (reference sequence). CDR3 length equals 13 residues. V lost 8 bases to trimming and J lost 5 bases, with 15 bases between them.

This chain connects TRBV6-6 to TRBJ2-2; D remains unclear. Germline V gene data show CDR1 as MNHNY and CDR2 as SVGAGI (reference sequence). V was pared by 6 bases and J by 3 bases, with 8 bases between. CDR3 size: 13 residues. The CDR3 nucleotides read TGTGCCAGCAGCCCCCTTGACACCGGGGAGCTGTTTTTT. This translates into CASSPLDTGELFF.

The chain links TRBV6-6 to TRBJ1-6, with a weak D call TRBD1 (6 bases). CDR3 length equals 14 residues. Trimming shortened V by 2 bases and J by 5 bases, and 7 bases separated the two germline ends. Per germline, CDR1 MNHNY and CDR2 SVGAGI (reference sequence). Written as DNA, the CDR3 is TGTGCCAGCAGTTACAGACAGGATAATTCACCCCTCCACTTT. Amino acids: CASSYRQDNSPLHF.

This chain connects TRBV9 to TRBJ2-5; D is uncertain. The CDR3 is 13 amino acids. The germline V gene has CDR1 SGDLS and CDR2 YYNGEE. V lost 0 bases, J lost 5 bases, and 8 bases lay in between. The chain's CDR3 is CASSVEMRETQYF. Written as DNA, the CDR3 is TGTGCCAGCAGCGTAGAAATGAGGGAGACCCAGTACTTC. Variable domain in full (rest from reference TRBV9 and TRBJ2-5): DSGVTQTPKHLITATGQRVTLRCSPRSGDLSVYWYQQSLDQGLQFLIQYYNGEERAKGNILERFSAQQFPDLHSELNLSSLELGDSALYFCASSVEMRETQYFGPGTRLLVL.

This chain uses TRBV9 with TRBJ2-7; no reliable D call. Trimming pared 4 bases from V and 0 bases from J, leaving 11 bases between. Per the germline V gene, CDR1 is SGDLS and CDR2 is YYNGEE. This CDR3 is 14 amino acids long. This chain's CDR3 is CASSPGGSSYEQYF. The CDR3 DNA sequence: TGTGCCAGCAGCCCGGGTGGTAGCTCCTACGAGCAGTACTTC.

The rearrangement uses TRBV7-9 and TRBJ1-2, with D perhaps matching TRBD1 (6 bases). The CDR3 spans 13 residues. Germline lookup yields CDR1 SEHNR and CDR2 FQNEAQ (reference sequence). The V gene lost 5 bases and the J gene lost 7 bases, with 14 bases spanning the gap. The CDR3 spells CASSKQGRGGYTF. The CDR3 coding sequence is TGTGCCAGCAGCAAACAGGGACGAGGTGGCTACACCTTC. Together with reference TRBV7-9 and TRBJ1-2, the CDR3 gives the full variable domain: DTGVSQNPRHKITKRGQNVTFRCDPISEHNRLYWYRQTLGQGPEFLTYFQNEAQLEKSRLLSDRFSAERPKGSFSTLEIQRTEQGDSAMYLCASSKQGRGGYTFGSGTRLTVV.

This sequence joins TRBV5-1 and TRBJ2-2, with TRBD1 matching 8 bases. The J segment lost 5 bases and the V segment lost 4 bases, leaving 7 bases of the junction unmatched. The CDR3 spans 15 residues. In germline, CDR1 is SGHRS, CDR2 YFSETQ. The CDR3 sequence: CASSRMTGETGELFF. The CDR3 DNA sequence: TGCGCCAGCAGCAGGATGACAGGGGAAACCGGGGAGCTGTTTTTT.

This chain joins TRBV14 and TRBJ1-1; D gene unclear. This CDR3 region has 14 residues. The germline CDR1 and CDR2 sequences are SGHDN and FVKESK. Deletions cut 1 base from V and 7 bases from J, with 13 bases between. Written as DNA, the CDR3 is TGTGCCAGCAGCCAAGTTTTCGGGTCGGGTGAAGCTTTCTTT. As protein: CASSQVFGSGEAFF.